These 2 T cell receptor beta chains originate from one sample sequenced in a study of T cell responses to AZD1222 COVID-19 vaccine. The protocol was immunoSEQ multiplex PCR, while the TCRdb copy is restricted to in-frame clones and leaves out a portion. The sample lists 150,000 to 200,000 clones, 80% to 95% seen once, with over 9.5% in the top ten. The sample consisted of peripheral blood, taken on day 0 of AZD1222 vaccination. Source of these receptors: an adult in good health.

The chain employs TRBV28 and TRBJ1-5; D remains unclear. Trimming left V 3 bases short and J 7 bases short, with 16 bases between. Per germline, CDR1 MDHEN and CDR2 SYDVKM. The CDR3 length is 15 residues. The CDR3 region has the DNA TGTGCCAGCAGTTTCCCCCAAAGCCCCGAACAGCCCCAGCATTTT. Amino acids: CASSFPQSPEQPQHF.

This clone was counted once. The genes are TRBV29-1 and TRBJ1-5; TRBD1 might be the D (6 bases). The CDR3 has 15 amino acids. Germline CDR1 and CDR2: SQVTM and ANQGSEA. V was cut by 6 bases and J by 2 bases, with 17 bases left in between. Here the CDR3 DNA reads TGCAGCGTGACGGTGGGGGCTCTGGGCAATCAGCCCCAGCATTTT. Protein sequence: CSVTVGALGNQPQHF.